These 7 T cell receptor beta chains were all obtained from the same sample, sequenced in a study of blood T cell repertoires in COVID-19. Profiled with immunoSEQ multiplex PCR; TCRdb holds only in-frame clones, not every one. Counted here are about 56,000 clones, 75% to 90% occurring once; the ten biggest clones make up around 45%. The sequencing sample was made of peripheral blood. These receptors were obtained from a woman aged 55 to 70 with COVID-19, enrolled during active disease.

The chain employs TRBV5-8 and TRBJ2-2; 13 bases align to TRBD2. This CDR3 contains 17 residues. V gave up 4 bases and J gave up 4 bases; unmatched junction bases: 7. Germline assignment: CDR1 SGHTS and CDR2 YDEGEE. The CDR3 coding sequence is TGTGCCAGCAGCCCAGGACTAGCGGGAGCAATCACCGGGGAGCTGTTTTTT. Protein: CASSPGLAGAITGELFF.

This chain joins TRBV3-1 (or the pseudogene TRBV3-2) and TRBJ1-5; weak D call: TRBD1 (6 bases). Trimming stripped 1 base from V and 2 bases from J, with 6 bases between. The V gene's germline CDR1 is LGHDT and CDR2 YNNKEL (reference sequence). The CDR3 has 14 amino acids. The CDR3 is CASSQGQGNQPQHF. CDR3 nucleotides: TGTGCCAGCAGCCAAGGACAGGGCAATCAGCCCCAGCATTTT.

The rearrangement links TRBV5-1 to TRBJ2-1, with 8 bases lining up with TRBD1. This CDR3 region has 14 residues. The V segment lost 4 bases and the J segment 6 bases; nucleotides outside the gene matches: 6. Germline assignment: CDR1 SGHRS and CDR2 YFSETQ. The CDR3: CASSPDRVGNEQFF. The CDR3 DNA reads as TGCGCCAGCAGCCCGGACAGGGTGGGCAATGAGCAGTTCTTC.

The chain has TRBV7-8 and TRBJ2-1, with 8 bases fitting TRBD1. The germline V gene has CDR1 SGHVS and CDR2 FQNEAQ. This CDR3 comprises 15 residues. Trimming at V came to 6 bases and at J to 2 bases, leaving 6 bases not matched to a gene. In DNA, the CDR3 is TGTGCCAGCAGGCTGGGACAGGTACCCTACAATGAGCAGTTCTTC. It codes for CASRLGQVPYNEQFF.

This clone showed up just a few times. The V call is TRBV6-5, the J call TRBJ2-2; 8 positions agree with TRBD2. This CDR3 is 15 amino acids long. CDR1 is MNHEY, CDR2 SVGAGI, per germline. The trim removed 4 bases at V and 4 bases at J, leaving 5 bases unmatched. CDR3: CASSSAGGTTGELFF. DNA of the CDR3: TGTGCCAGCAGTTCCGCGGGGGGCACCACCGGGGAGCTGTTTTTT.

The gene calls are TRBV23-1 and TRBJ1-3; 11 nucleotides line up with TRBD1. TRBV23-1 is classed as an ORF, of uncertain function. This CDR3 has 20 residues. V was clipped by 0 bases and J by 3 bases; unmatched bases: 13. In DNA, the CDR3 is TGCGCCAGCAGTCAATCTCGGACAGGGGGCCATATGCCCTTTGGAAACACCATATATTTT. This sequence encodes CASSQSRTGGHMPFGNTIYF.

The rearrangement joins TRBV6-2 or TRBV6-3 to TRBJ2-7, with D unresolved. Germline CDR1 reads MNHEY; CDR2 reads SVGEGT. V was clipped by 2 bases and J by 4 bases, with 18 bases between them. CDR3 size: 16 residues. This CDR3 is CASSYQVGITLYEQYF. The DNA for the CDR3 is TGTGCCAGCAGTTACCAGGTAGGAATAACCCTTTACGAGCAGTACTTC.